A selection of T cell receptor beta chains follows, all from one sample in a study of OX40 agonist ivuxolimab in advanced cancers. The assay was immunoSEQ multiplex PCR, and TCRdb's table has in-frame clones only and misses some. The sample holds tens of thousands of clones; over 75% are singletons and the top ten take about an eighth. The sample consisted of CD4+ or CD8+ T cells sorted from blood, taken in a trial of the OX40 agonist ivuxolimab. The source is an adult with an advanced solid tumor such as melanoma, head and neck, liver or kidney cancer. Both conserved end residues are part of each CDR3. D genes are given only for firm matches. Clone size is stated in some rows and not others, as once, few, many or a class when expanded.

TRBD1	TRBV30	TRBJ2-1	-	CAWSADPGGRRNEQFF	TGTGCCTGGAGTGCCGACCCAGGGGGAAGACGCAATGAGCAGTTCTTC
TRBD2	TRBV7-6	TRBJ2-7	once	CASSLGGRSYEQYF	TGTGCCAGCAGCTTGGGCGGGAGGTCCTACGAGCAATACTTC
-	TRBV5-4	TRBJ2-7	-	CASNVAGNSYEQYF	TGTGCCAGCAACGTGGCAGGAAACTCCTACGAGCAGTACTTC
TRBD2	TRBV11-2	TRBJ2-7	-	CASSLGLADSYEQYF	TGTGCCAGCAGCCTGGGACTAGCGGACTCCTACGAGCAGTACTTC
TRBD1	TRBV7-3	TRBJ2-1	-	CASSLNLGQGSYNEQFF	TGTGCCAGCAGCTTAAACCTCGGACAGGGCTCCTACAATGAGCAGTTCTTC
TRBD2	TRBV11-3	TRBJ2-7	-	CASSLTGGSMNEQYF	TGTGCCAGCAGCTTGACTGGCGGGAGCATGAACGAGCAGTACTTC
-	TRBV6-6	TRBJ2-7	-	CASSYSGNYEQYF	TGTGCCAGCAGTTACTCGGGGAACTACGAGCAGTACTTC
-	TRBV6-1	TRBJ1-5	-	CASSDLSQPQHF	TGTGCCAGCAGTGATCTCAGTCAGCCCCAGCATTTT
-	TRBV19	TRBJ2-3	few	CASSAYSGTFTDTQYF	TGTGCCAGTAGCGCTTATTCCGGAACATTCACAGATACGCAGTATTTT
-	TRBV7-9	TRBJ2-5	-	CASSLLTSHEETQYF	TGTGCCAGCAGCCTCCTAACTAGCCACGAAGAGACCCAGTACTTC
TRBD2	TRBV7-2	TRBJ2-1	-	CASSLSGLAGDEQFF	TGTGCCAGCAGCTTATCCGGACTAGCGGGCGATGAGCAGTTCTTC
TRBD1	TRBV27	TRBJ1-5	few	CATRTGGEWPQHF	TGTGCCACCAGGACAGGGGGGGAATGGCCCCAGCATTTT
-	TRBV6-5	TRBJ1-4	-	CASSFLQGANEKLFF	TGTGCCAGCAGTTTCCTACAGGGCGCTAATGAAAAACTGTTTTTT
TRBD1	TRBV7-2	TRBJ1-1	few	CASSLFGTDPMNTEAFF	TGTGCCAGCAGCCTGTTTGGGACAGACCCCATGAACACTGAAGCTTTCTTT
-	TRBV28	TRBJ2-7	once	CATAAGTSSYEQYF	TGTGCCACCGCTGCCGGGACCTCCTCCTACGAGCAGTACTTC
-	TRBV9	TRBJ1-2	-	CASTQMYGSYGYTF	TGTGCCAGCACCCAAATGTACGGAAGCTATGGCTACACCTTC
-	TRBV7-2	TRBJ2-7	-	CASSLWTSSYEQYF	TGTGCCAGCAGCTTATGGACCTCCAGCTACGAGCAGTACTTC
TRBD1	TRBV6-5	TRBJ1-1	-	CASSYGTGAEAFF	TGTGCCAGCAGCTACGGGACAGGGGCTGAAGCTTTCTTT
-	TRBV9	TRBJ2-1	-	CASSHASRGQSSYNEQFF	TGTGCCAGCAGCCATGCCTCTCGGGGTCAGAGCTCCTACAATGAGCAGTTCTTC
-	TRBV11-2	TRBJ2-5	-	CASSLEFVGKTQYF	TGTGCCAGCAGCTTAGAGTTCGTTGGGAAGACCCAGTACTTC
-	TRBV2	TRBJ2-1	-	CASSDHSYNEQFF	TGTGCCAGCAGTGATCACAGCTACAATGAGCAGTTCTTC
-	TRBV2	TRBJ2-5	-	CASSEELLTGAPSGTQYF	TGTGCCAGCAGTGAAGAACTTCTCACGGGGGCCCCCTCAGGGACCCAGTACTTC
-	TRBV7-6	TRBJ1-3	-	CASSRPGIGNTIYF	TGTGCCAGCAGCCGACCAGGGATCGGAAACACCATATATTTT
TRBD2	TRBV27	TRBJ2-5	-	CASSPSTSGQETQYF	TGTGCCAGCAGTCCATCGACTAGCGGCCAAGAGACCCAGTACTTC
TRBD2	TRBV27	TRBJ2-6	-	CASSPLAGGMTGANVLTF	TGTGCCAGCAGTCCATTAGCGGGAGGGATGACGGGGGCCAACGTCCTGACTTTC
-	TRBV28	TRBJ2-3	-	CASGGWGNTDTQYF	TGTGCCAGCGGAGGGTGGGGAAACACAGATACGCAGTATTTT
TRBD1	TRBV9	TRBJ2-3	-	CASGDRGKDTQYF	TGTGCCAGCGGAGACAGGGGTAAAGATACGCAGTATTTT
-	TRBV4-1	TRBJ2-1	-	CASSQAAGTYNEQFF	TGCGCCAGCAGCCAAGCGGCGGGGACCTACAATGAGCAGTTCTTC
-	TRBV11-2	TRBJ1-1	-	CASSFTGTEAFF	TGTGCCAGCAGCTTTACAGGGACTGAAGCTTTCTTT
-	TRBV11-2	TRBJ2-5	-	CASSPLQETQYF	TGTGCCAGCAGCCCCCTCCAAGAGACCCAGTACTTC
-	TRBV9	TRBJ2-1	-	CASSVVDSYNEQFF	TGTGCCAGCAGCGTAGTTGACTCCTACAATGAGCAGTTCTTC
-	TRBV4-2	TRBJ1-4	-	CASSQDLGAGEDEKLFF	TGTGCCAGCAGCCAAGATCTTGGCGCGGGGGAAGATGAAAAACTGTTTTTT
TRBD1	TRBV29-1	TRBJ1-2	-	CSVDTGQGSFYGYTF	TGCAGCGTTGATACGGGACAGGGAAGCTTCTATGGCTACACCTTC
-	TRBV4-1	TRBJ2-5	-	CASSQGWERETQYF	TGCGCCAGCAGCCAGGGATGGGAACGGGAGACCCAGTACTTC
TRBD2	TRBV6-1	TRBJ2-1	-	CASSEVAGAPSSYNEQFF	TGTGCCAGCAGTGAAGTAGCGGGCGCCCCTTCCTCCTACAATGAGCAGTTCTTC
TRBD1	TRBV27	TRBJ1-5	-	CASRSGQPPYQPQHF	TGTGCCAGCAGGTCGGGACAGCCTCCCTATCAGCCCCAGCATTTT
TRBD2	TRBV4-3	TRBJ2-5	-	CASSQARGSGETQYF	TGCGCCAGCAGCCAAGCTCGCGGGAGTGGGGAGACCCAGTACTTC
-	TRBV2	TRBJ2-7	-	CASRSPGTFSYEQYF	TGTGCCAGCAGGTCCCCCGGGACTTTTTCCTACGAGCAGTACTTC
TRBD1	TRBV4-3	TRBJ2-3	-	CASSHHDRATDTQYF	TGCGCCAGCAGCCACCACGACAGGGCCACAGATACGCAGTATTTT
TRBD2	TRBV5-1	TRBJ2-3	once	CASSFASGGADTQYF	TGCGCCAGCAGCTTTGCTAGCGGGGGGGCAGATACGCAGTATTTT
TRBD1	TRBV2	TRBJ2-7	-	CASSDLGQGLWEQYF	TGTGCCAGCAGTGACCTAGGACAGGGGTTGTGGGAGCAGTACTTC
TRBD1	TRBV7-9	TRBJ1-2	-	CASNRDSFFYGYTF	TGTGCCAGCAACCGGGACAGCTTCTTCTATGGCTACACCTTC
TRBD1	TRBV27	TRBJ1-5	-	CASSPTTGGNQPQHF	TGTGCCAGCAGTCCCACGACAGGGGGCAATCAGCCCCAGCATTTT
-	TRBV10-3	TRBJ2-2	-	CAISPDRANTGELFF	TGTGCCATCAGCCCCGACAGAGCGAACACCGGGGAGCTGTTTTTT
-	TRBV9	TRBJ1-1	-	CASSALLGNGAFF	TGTGCCAGCAGCGCCCTCCTGGGGAACGGAGCTTTCTTT
-	TRBV10-3	TRBJ2-7	-	CAIRPEGDPSYEQYF	TGTGCCATCAGGCCCGAAGGGGACCCCTCCTACGAGCAGTACTTC
TRBD2	TRBV5-1	TRBJ2-2	-	CASSLAGITGELFF	TGCGCCAGCAGCCTAGCGGGGATAACCGGGGAGCTGTTTTTT